The 27 T cell receptor beta chains listed next were all sequenced from one sample in a study of cytomegalovirus exposure and HLA in healthy donors. Primers for the PCR totalled 60 Vbeta and 13 Jbeta. Some clones are missing from TCRdb's copy, which holds only in-frame ones; the method was immunoSEQ multiplex PCR. The data hold 100,000 to 150,000 clones, with about 78% observed a single time. The sequenced sample consisted of PBMCs. Source of these receptors: a man between 25 and 39 years old in good health and CMV-seronegative.

The chain has TRBV2 and TRBJ1-1, with no clear D. Between the trimmed V and J ends, which lost 4 bases and 3 bases, there was a span of 6 bases. CDR1 SNHLY and CDR2 FYNNEI come from the germline V gene. The CDR3 runs to 12 residues. CDR3 bases: TGTGCCAGCAGTGGCTATGACACTGAAGCTTTCTTT. Translating gives CASSGYDTEAFF.

The chain joins TRBV7-3 to TRBJ2-7; the D is unclear. The germline V gene has CDR1 SGHTA and CDR2 FQGTGA. V was pared by 2 bases and J by 5 bases, with 4 bases between. This CDR3 has 11 residues. Written as DNA, the CDR3 is TGTGCCAGCAGCTTATCTAACGAGCAGTACTTC. This encodes CASSLSNEQYF.

This clone was counted between two and nine times. The chain has TRBV28 and TRBJ1-2; maybe TRBD1 (6 bases). The CDR3 is made up of 14 amino acids. Germline V gives CDR1 MDHEN, CDR2 SYDVKM. The V gene lost 7 bases and the J gene lost 4 bases, with 16 bases spanning the gap. Here the CDR3 DNA reads TGTGCCAGCACCCTATTTAGGGGGGGCTATGGCTACACCTTC. This encodes CASTLFRGGYGYTF.

This clone appeared a few times. The gene calls are TRBV5-1 and TRBJ2-1, with D perhaps matching TRBD1 (5 bases). Deletions cut 4 bases from V and 3 bases from J, with 14 bases between. This CDR3 has 15 amino acids. Germline lookup yields CDR1 SGHRS and CDR2 YFSETQ. CDR3 nucleotides: TGCGCCAGCAGCCCCGTGGGGCAGGACTACAATGAGCAGTTCTTC. It is translated as CASSPVGQDYNEQFF. Combining the CDR3 with reference TRBV5-1 and TRBJ2-1 gives the whole variable domain KAGVTQTPRYLIKTRGQQVTLSCSPISGHRSVSWYQQTPGQGLQFLFEYFSETQRNKGNFPGRFSGRQFSNSRSEMNVSTLELGDSALYLCASSPVGQDYNEQFFGPGTRLTVL.

The rearrangement uses TRBV5-6 and TRBJ1-1; weak D call: TRBD1 (5 bases). Trimming took 2 bases from V and 5 from J, leaving 10 bases between them. The CDR3 covers 13 residues. The germline gives CDR1 SGHDT, CDR2 YYEEEE. CDR3 bases: TGTGCCAGCAGCTTCCAGGGTTGGACTGAAGCTTTCTTT. Translation: CASSFQGWTEAFF.

The rearrangement joins TRBV6-4 to TRBJ2-1; TRBD2 agrees at 8 bases. The CDR3 runs to 17 residues. V shed 0 bases and J 7 bases; nucleotides not matched to a gene: 11. Germline V gene lookup returns CDR1 MRHNA and CDR2 SNTAGT. This chain's CDR3 is CASSDSAGGLLGNEQFF. For the CDR3, the DNA is TGTGCCAGCAGTGACTCGGCGGGGGGCTTGCTTGGGAATGAGCAGTTCTTC.

The chain uses TRBV28 and TRBJ2-7, with 7 bases fitting TRBD1. J was trimmed by 3 bases and V by 5 bases; bases with no gene match: 7. The CDR3 covers 14 residues. The V gene's germline CDR1 is MDHEN and CDR2 SYDVKM. Written as DNA, the CDR3 is TGTGCCAGCAGTACGACAGGGTTTCACTACGAGCAGTACTTC. It specifies CASSTTGFHYEQYF.

This sequence joins TRBV11-2 and TRBJ1-1, with 7 bases identical to TRBD1. CDR1 is SGHAT and CDR2 is FQNNGV in the germline V gene. V shed 3 bases, J shed 10 bases, and the junction held 8 bases outside the gene matches. CDR3 length: 13 residues. This CDR3 reads CASSFPTGEGAFF. DNA for the CDR3: TGTGCCAGCAGCTTTCCAACAGGGGAAGGAGCTTTCTTT.

The V and J genes are TRBV9 and TRBJ1-1; D is unclear. The CDR3 runs to 15 residues. Deletions cut 0 bases from V and 2 bases from J, with 11 bases between. Germline V gene lookup returns CDR1 SGDLS and CDR2 YYNGEE. In DNA form, the CDR3 reads TGTGCCAGCAGCGTAGGAGGTGACGGAAACACTGAAGCTTTCTTT. Translated: CASSVGGDGNTEAFF.

J is TRBJ2-1 and V is TRBV11-2, with 8 bases lining up with TRBD2. Germline V CDR1 and CDR2: SGHAT, FQNNGV. The CDR3 spans 17 residues. The V and J ends lost 5 bases and 10 bases, in that order; junction bases with no gene match: 19. The CDR3 nucleotides are TGTGCCAGCAGCCCCGGGTATCCTCGGGGGGGCCGCGGGGAGCAGTTCTTC. It is translated as CASSPGYPRGGRGEQFF.

The chain employs TRBV27 and TRBJ2-5; D remains unclear. CDR3 size: 14 residues. The ends were cut back, 5 bases at V and 2 bases at J, with 12 bases in the middle. In germline, CDR1 is MNHEY, CDR2 SMNVEV (reference sequence). CDR3 bases: TGTGCCAGCAGTCCCCCCGGGTCACAAGAGACCCAGTACTTC. This codes for CASSPPGSQETQYF.

This clone was observed a single time. The V and J genes are TRBV13 and TRBJ2-5, with D possibly TRBD1 on 6 matching bases. The CDR3 covers 15 residues. Germline CDR1 is PRHDT and CDR2 is FYEKMQ (reference sequence). Trimming removed 4 bases at V and 7 bases at J, with 19 bases between. The CDR3 sequence: CASSYYSGTRGTQYF. In DNA form, the CDR3 reads TGTGCCAGCAGCTACTACTCCGGGACAAGAGGGACCCAGTACTTC.

The chain uses TRBV9 and TRBJ2-2; 7 bases fit TRBD2. Trimming at V came to 0 bases and at J to 3 bases, leaving 11 bases not matched to a gene. The CDR3 loop spans 18 amino acids. Germline V lookup: CDR1 SGDLS, CDR2 YYNGEE. CDR3 sequence (DNA): TGTGCCAGCAGCGTAGCGGGGACTCTAGCGGTCTACACCGGGGAGCTGTTTTTT. Its protein product is CASSVAGTLAVYTGELFF.

The chain joins TRBV5-6 to TRBJ1-1; D uncertain. The germline gives CDR1 SGHDT, CDR2 YYEEEE. The CDR3 is made up of 14 amino acids. Trimming removed 4 bases from V and 6 bases from J, with 16 bases in between. The CDR3 reads CASSTGPEVAEAFF. The CDR3 DNA follows: TGTGCCAGCAGCACCGGCCCGGAGGTGGCTGAAGCTTTCTTT.

The CDR3 nucleotides are TGTGCCAGCAGCTTAGCAGGGGCCTACAATCAGCCCCAGCATTTT. Protein sequence: CASSLAGAYNQPQHF. The genes are TRBV7-2 and TRBJ1-5, with a weak D call TRBD1 (5 bases). V was clipped by 0 bases and J by 3 bases, with 9 bases between them. This CDR3 has 15 amino acids. Looked up from germline, CDR1 is SGHTA and CDR2 is FQGNSA.

V is TRBV6-9 and J is TRBJ1-1; no definite D call. The germline V gene encodes CDR1 MNHGY and CDR2 SVAAGI. V was shortened by 2 bases and J by 2 bases, with 15 bases between the two germline ends. The length of the CDR3 is 16 residues. The CDR3 reads CASSYTCWARNTEAFF. CDR3 nucleotides: TGTGCCAGCAGTTATACCTGTTGGGCCAGAAACACTGAAGCTTTCTTT.

Regarding this clone: It is likely a read error, because the conserved phenylalanine at the end of the CDR3 is missing. The genes are TRBV5-4 and TRBJ2-7; 10 nucleotides line up with TRBD1. The CDR3 extends over 15 amino acids. Looked up from germline, CDR1 is SGHNT and CDR2 is YYREEE (reference sequence). Unmatched junction bases numbered 6, after V lost 4 bases and J lost 2 bases. This CDR3 is CASSPGTGAAYEQYS. CDR3 coding DNA: TGTGCCAGCAGCCCCGGGACAGGGGCCGCCTACGAGCAGTACTCC.

The chain has TRBV27 and TRBJ2-7, with 7 bases identical to TRBD1. J lost 6 bases, V lost 4 bases, and 6 bases had no gene match. This CDR3 is 13 amino acids long. Germline CDR1 and CDR2: MNHEY and SMNVEV (reference sequence). Here the CDR3 DNA reads TGTGCCAGCAGTTCCACAGGGGATACCGAGCAGTACTTC. Translating gives CASSSTGDTEQYF.

The chain uses TRBV2 and TRBJ2-2; 7 bases are a match to TRBD2. J lost 4 bases, V lost 6 bases, and 11 bases had no gene match. The CDR3 runs 16 residues. CDR1 is SNHLY and CDR2 is FYNNEI in the germline V gene. The CDR3 DNA reads TGTGCCAGCAGACTGGAGCGGGGCCGCGGCACCGGGGAGCTGTTTTTT. This codes for CASRLERGRGTGELFF.

The J gene is TRBJ2-5, the V gene TRBV7-2, with 7 nucleotides matching TRBD2. This CDR3 is built from 16 residues. CDR1 and CDR2 (germline): SGHTA, FQGNSA. V lost 5 bases to trimming and J lost 5 bases; unmatched junction nucleotides: 14. CDR3 coding DNA: TGTGCCAGCAGCCAACGGGCAGCGGGGAACTTGGAGACCCAGTACTTC. Translation: CASSQRAAGNLETQYF.

The chain has TRBV19 and TRBJ2-7; TRBD2 is a possible D gene (5 bases). Germline CDR1 and CDR2: LNHDA and SQIVND (reference sequence). The ends were cut back, 5 bases at V and 3 bases at J, with 17 bases in the middle. There are 15 residues in the CDR3. CDR3 in DNA: TGTGCCAGTAGTTACCGTCGAGTGGCGGGCTACGAGCAGTACTTC. This sequence encodes CASSYRRVAGYEQYF.

V gene TRBV30 combines with J gene TRBJ2-7; 9 nucleotides line up with TRBD2. The V and J ends lost 5 bases and 5 bases, in that order; junction bases with no gene match: 7. This CDR3 comprises 13 residues. Germline CDR1 and CDR2: GTSNPN and SVGIG (reference sequence). The CDR3 nucleotides read TGTGCCTGGGAGGGACTAGCAAAGAACGAGCAGTACTTC. It specifies CAWEGLAKNEQYF.

This clone occurred a few times. V gene TRBV30 combines with J gene TRBJ2-6, with D maybe TRBD1 (6 bases). Germline V lookup: CDR1 GTSNPN, CDR2 SVGIG (reference sequence). The V gene lost 2 bases and the J gene lost 4 bases, with 9 bases spanning the gap. The CDR3 is 14 residues long. The CDR3 sequence: CAWSLGAGANVLTF. In DNA, the CDR3 is TGTGCCTGGAGTCTGGGGGCAGGGGCCAACGTCCTGACTTTC.

The chain employs TRBV19 and TRBJ1-1; TRBD1 agrees at 7 bases. CDR1 and CDR2 (germline): LNHDA, SQIVND (reference sequence). The V and J ends lost 3 bases and 5 bases, in that order; junction bases with no gene match: 9. CDR3 size: 15 residues. CDR3 in amino acids: CASSMLPGGGTEAFF. The CDR3 bases are TGTGCCAGTAGTATGCTCCCAGGGGGAGGAACTGAAGCTTTCTTT.

The rearrangement joins TRBV19 to TRBJ2-7; perhaps TRBD2 as D (6 bases). Germline lookup yields CDR1 LNHDA and CDR2 SQIVND (reference sequence). V lost 6 bases and J lost 5, with 20 bases in between. This CDR3 is built from 15 residues. CDR3 DNA sequence: TGTGCCAGTAGGGACGGGACTCGAAATTCCGACGAGCAGTACTTC. It codes for CASRDGTRNSDEQYF. The full variable domain, in which reference TRBV19 and TRBJ2-7 provide the parts outside the CDR3, is DGGITQSPKYLFRKEGQNVTLSCEQNLNHDAMYWYRQDPGQGLRLIYYSQIVNDFQKGDIAEGYSVSREKKESFPLTVTSAQKNPTAFYLCASRDGTRNSDEQYFGPGTRLTVT.

The chain links TRBV4-1 to TRBJ2-5; D may be TRBD2 (7 bases). The J call could be wrong; TRBJ2-7 is a better fit for the DNA end. The CDR3 is made up of 13 amino acids. The germline V gene encodes CDR1 MGHRA and CDR2 YSYEKL. The DNA of the CDR3 is TGCGCCAGCAGTTTCGGGGGGCGATACGAGCAGTACTTC. It is translated as CASSFGGRYEQYF.

The genes are TRBV19 and TRBJ2-7, with D possibly matching TRBD2 (5 bases). Per the germline V gene, CDR1 is LNHDA and CDR2 is SQIVND (reference sequence). This CDR3 comprises 11 residues. V was pared by 5 bases and J by 7 bases, with 9 bases between. As DNA, the CDR3 is TGTGCCAGTAGTGTAGGCGGGGAGCAGTACTTC. This translates into CASSVGGEQYF. The full variable domain, completed using reference TRBV19 and TRBJ2-7, is DGGITQSPKYLFRKEGQNVTLSCEQNLNHDAMYWYRQDPGQGLRLIYYSQIVNDFQKGDIAEGYSVSREKKESFPLTVTSAQKNPTAFYLCASSVGGEQYFGPGTRLTVT.